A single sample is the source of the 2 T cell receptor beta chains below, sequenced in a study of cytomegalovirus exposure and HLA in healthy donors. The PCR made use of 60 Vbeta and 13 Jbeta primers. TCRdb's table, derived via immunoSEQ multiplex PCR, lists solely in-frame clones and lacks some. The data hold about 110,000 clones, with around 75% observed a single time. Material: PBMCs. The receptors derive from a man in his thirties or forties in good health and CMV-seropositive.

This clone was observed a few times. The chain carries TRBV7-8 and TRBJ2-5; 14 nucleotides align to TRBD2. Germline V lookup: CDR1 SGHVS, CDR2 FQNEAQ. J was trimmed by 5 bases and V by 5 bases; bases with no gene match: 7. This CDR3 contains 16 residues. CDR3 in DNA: TGTGCCAGCAGCCCGACTAGCGGGGGGGCGATTGAGACCCAGTACTTC. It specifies CASSPTSGGAIETQYF.

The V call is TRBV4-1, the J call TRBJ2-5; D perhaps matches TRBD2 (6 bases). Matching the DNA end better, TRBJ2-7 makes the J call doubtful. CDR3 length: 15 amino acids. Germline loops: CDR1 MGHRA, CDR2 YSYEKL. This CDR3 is CASSLGPEGTYEQYF. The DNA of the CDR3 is TGCGCCAGCAGCCTAGGTCCGGAGGGTACCTACGAGCAGTACTTC.